These 9 T cell receptor beta chains originate from one sample sequenced in a study of sequential checkpoint blockade in melanoma. This sample's treatment: randomized to nivolumab then ipilimumab (arm A) or the reverse (arm B). Sequencing was performed with immunoSEQ multiplex PCR; in TCRdb, only in-frame clones are kept and a portion is missing. The sample lists around 40,000 clones, 86% occurring once. The material was CD8+ T cells sorted from blood (inferred from file names), obtained from a patient given nivolumab and ipilimumab in sequence. Receptors were obtained from a human donor with melanoma.

The chain uses TRBV6-1 and TRBJ2-7; 7 bases align to TRBD2. With V trimmed by 5 bases and J by 2 bases, 6 bases remained unmatched. Germline values: CDR1 MNHNS, CDR2 SASEGT. The CDR3 is 14 amino acids. The CDR3 region has the DNA TGTGCCAGCAGTCCTAAGCGGGGACCCTACGAGCAGTACGTC. It translates to CASSPKRGPYEQYV.

The chain uses TRBV7-6 and TRBJ2-3; 9 bases are a match to TRBD2. V shed 4 bases, J shed 2 bases, and the junction held 4 bases outside the gene matches. Germline-derived CDR1 and CDR2 are SGHVS and FNYEAQ. This CDR3 region has 15 residues. The DNA for the CDR3 is TGTGCCAGCAGCTCTATAGCGGGAGTCACAGATACGCAGTATTTT. Protein product: CASSSIAGVTDTQYF.

This chain links TRBV6-4 with TRBJ2-2, with 9 bases that match TRBD1. Germline lookup yields CDR1 MRHNA and CDR2 SNTAGT. This CDR3 is 16 amino acids long. V dropped 0 bases and J dropped 1; count of bases not matched to a gene: 0. The CDR3 DNA follows: TGTGCCAGCAGTGACTCGGGACAGGGGAACACCGGGGAGCTGTTTTTT. This sequence encodes CASSDSGQGNTGELFF.

This clone has just one count. The chain joins TRBV11-2 to TRBJ2-7, with TRBD2 matching 8 bases. Germline V CDR1 and CDR2: SGHAT, FQNNGV. This CDR3 is 16 amino acids long. The J segment lost 2 bases and the V segment lost 5 bases, leaving 11 bases of the junction unmatched. The CDR3 sequence: CASSLSGSGATYEQYF. Written as DNA, the CDR3 is TGTGCCAGCAGCCTCAGCGGGAGCGGGGCGACCTACGAGCAGTACTTC.

The chain has TRBV5-6 and TRBJ2-5, with a possible D match to TRBD1 (6 bases). The CDR3 spans 14 residues. Trimming took off 1 base at V and 9 bases at J, with 16 bases between the two ends. CDR1 is SGHDT and CDR2 is YYEEEE in the germline V gene. CDR3 sequence (DNA): TGTGCCAGCAGCTTGTGGGTCCTCAGGGGAGCCCAGTACTTC. Protein: CASSLWVLRGAQYF.

J is TRBJ1-1 and V is TRBV6-5; D is undetermined. This CDR3 has 13 amino acids. In germline, CDR1 is MNHEY, CDR2 SVGAGI. V lost 6 bases to trimming and J lost 1 base, with 9 bases between them. The CDR3 DNA reads TGTGCCAGCAGGACAAGAACGAACACTGAAGCTTTCTTT. Amino acid sequence: CASRTRTNTEAFF.

This clone was seen a few times. This chain joins TRBV2 and TRBJ2-7; tentatively, D is TRBD1 (6 bases). This CDR3 is 13 amino acids long. V was clipped by 11 bases and J by 2 bases, with 16 bases between them. Germline V gene data show CDR1 as SNHLY and CDR2 as FYNNEI. DNA for the CDR3: TGTGCCGGAAAACTCGGGACACCCTACGAGCAGTACTTC. Amino acid sequence: CAGKLGTPYEQYF.

The gene calls are TRBV19 and TRBJ1-1; TRBD1 aligns across 7 bases. V lost 3 bases to trimming and J lost 1 base; unmatched junction nucleotides: 2. Germline V CDR1 and CDR2: LNHDA, SQIVND (reference sequence). This CDR3 is built from 14 residues. Written as DNA, the CDR3 is TGTGCCAGTAGTATGGGACAGCCGAACACTGAAGCTTTCTTT. This gives the protein CASSMGQPNTEAFF.

Written as DNA, the CDR3 is TGTGCCAGCAGTTTTGGGCAGTCTTTATACGAGCAGTACTTC. It translates to CASSFGQSLYEQYF. This chain uses TRBV28 with TRBJ2-5; D unresolved. Judging by the DNA end, TRBJ2-7 fits better; the J call may be wrong. The germline CDR1 and CDR2 sequences are MDHEN and SYDVKM. The CDR3 runs to 14 residues.